The 29 T cell receptor beta chains below come from one sample, sequenced in a study of T cell changes during pregnancy in multiple sclerosis. Profiled with immunoSEQ multiplex PCR; TCRdb holds only in-frame clones, not every one. The data show roughly 70,000 clones, roughly nine tenths seen once. The sample in question was peripheral blood, obtained before pregnancy. These receptors originate from a female donor with multiple sclerosis, enrolled in a pregnancy study.

V is TRBV30 and J is TRBJ2-1; 7 bases match TRBD1. With 4 bases clipped from V and 0 bases from J, the junction kept 9 bases outside the gene matches. Looked up from germline, CDR1 is GTSNPN and CDR2 is SVGIG (reference sequence). The CDR3 length is 16 residues. CDR3 in amino acids: CAWNLKRGLSYNEQFF. Here the CDR3 DNA reads TGTGCCTGGAACTTAAAAAGGGGGCTCTCCTACAATGAGCAGTTCTTC.

The chain carries TRBV11-2 and TRBJ1-3, with unresolved D. Between the trimmed V and J ends, which lost 2 bases and 6 bases, there was a span of 5 bases. The CDR3 covers 12 residues. Germline assignment: CDR1 SGHAT and CDR2 FQNNGV. For the CDR3, the DNA is TGTGCCAGCAGCTTACAGTTAAACACCATATATTTT. Amino acids: CASSLQLNTIYF.

The CDR3 region has the DNA TGTGCCAGCTCACCGACAGGGGGGCAGAACACTGAAGCTTTCTTT. Translated, it gives CASSPTGGQNTEAFF. The chain has TRBV18 and TRBJ1-1; the match to TRBD1 covers 9 bases. The germline V gene encodes CDR1 KGHSH and CDR2 LQKENI. V trimming: 3 bases; J trimming: 1 base; junction bases outside the gene matches: 3. The CDR3 covers 15 residues.

This clone occurred once. V is TRBV19 and J is TRBJ2-7, with D possibly TRBD1 on 6 matching bases. Per the germline V gene, CDR1 is LNHDA and CDR2 is SQIVND (reference sequence). Trimming removed 7 bases from V and 7 bases from J, with 17 bases in between. The CDR3 length is 13 residues. The CDR3 DNA follows: TGTGCCAGTACCGATCTGGGGGCGAGGGAGCAGTACTTC. Translation: CASTDLGAREQYF.

The chain combines TRBV6-1 with TRBJ1-2; a weak D match, TRBD1 (5 bases). The ends were cut back, 3 bases at V and 4 bases at J, with 15 bases in the middle. The CDR3 extends over 15 amino acids. From germline, CDR1 is MNHNS and CDR2 SASEGT. This chain's CDR3 is CASSDPPTDLYGYTF. The CDR3, as DNA: TGTGCCAGCAGTGACCCGCCGACAGACCTCTATGGCTACACCTTC.

The chain is built from TRBV18 and TRBJ2-3, with 11 bases identical to TRBD2. The CDR3 totals 17 residues. J gave up 1 base and V 5 bases, and 8 bases lay outside the gene matches. Germline CDR1 KGHSH, CDR2 LQKENI. DNA of the CDR3: TGTGCCAGCTCAACAAAGCTAGCGGGAGGACGCACAGATACGCAGTATTTT. Translating it yields CASSTKLAGGRTDTQYF.

This chain uses TRBV5-5 with TRBJ2-2; D is unclear. The V end lost 0 bases, the J end lost 7 bases, and 13 bases lay between the germline ends. The germline CDR1 and CDR2 sequences are SGHKS and YYEKEE (reference sequence). CDR3 length: 15 amino acids. The DNA of the CDR3 is TGTGCCAGCAGCTTGGGCACTCTCGGTCTCGGGGAGCTGTTTTTT. This encodes CASSLGTLGLGELFF.

This clone was detected once. J is TRBJ2-7 and V is TRBV4-3; 7 bases line up with TRBD1. CDR1 and CDR2 from the germline V gene are LGHNA and YSLEER. The CDR3 spans 17 residues. V lost 1 base, J lost 2 bases, and 11 bases stayed unmatched. The CDR3, as DNA: TGCGCCAGCAGCCAAGCGAAACAGGGGAATTTTCCCTACGAGCAGTACTTC. It yields the protein CASSQAKQGNFPYEQYF.

This clone was recorded once. The genes are TRBV10-2 and TRBJ2-7; 8 bases are shared with TRBD1. V gave up 8 bases and J gave up 5 bases; unmatched junction bases: 8. CDR3 length: 13 amino acids. The germline V gene encodes CDR1 WSHSY and CDR2 SAAADI. As DNA, the CDR3 is TGCGCCAGCGTGGGGGACAGGCGGCACGAGCAGTACTTC. Protein product: CASVGDRRHEQYF.

This clone showed up just once. This rearrangement joins TRBV30 to TRBJ2-5; 9 nucleotides agree with TRBD1. The V gene end was trimmed by 4 bases and the J gene end by 5 bases; junction bases not matched to a gene: 8. Germline CDR1 is GTSNPN and CDR2 is SVGIG (reference sequence). The length of the CDR3 is 14 residues. The chain's CDR3 is CAWNRGLSIETQYF. The CDR3 coding sequence is TGTGCCTGGAACAGGGGGCTTTCCATTGAGACCCAGTACTTC.

V gene TRBV5-1 combines with J gene TRBJ2-1; the D gene is possibly TRBD1 (6 bases). Trimming took off 2 bases at V and 8 bases at J, with 8 bases between the two ends. The CDR3 length is 12 residues. The V gene's germline CDR1 is SGHRS and CDR2 YFSETQ. This CDR3 reads CASSFRGDEQFF. The CDR3 coding sequence is TGCGCCAGCAGCTTCAGGGGCGATGAGCAGTTCTTC.

The rearrangement links TRBV29-1 to TRBJ1-2, with D possibly TRBD1 on 5 matching bases. This CDR3 is built from 14 residues. V was shortened by 3 bases and J by 3 bases, with 14 bases between the two germline ends. Germline CDR1 and CDR2: SQVTM and ANQGSEA. This CDR3 reads CSVEGGWGDYGYTF. CDR3 sequence (DNA): TGCAGCGTTGAGGGGGGTTGGGGGGACTATGGCTACACCTTC.

The rearrangement joins TRBV7-9 to TRBJ1-5; TRBD1 matches at 7 bases. The J segment lost 5 bases and the V segment lost 5 bases, leaving 9 bases of the junction unmatched. The CDR3 length is 15 residues. Germline CDR1 and CDR2: SEHNR and FQNEAQ (reference sequence). The CDR3 DNA reads TGTGCCAGCAGCGGACAGTTACAGGGGCATCAGCCCCAGCATTTT. Residues: CASSGQLQGHQPQHF.

The chain combines TRBV29-1 with TRBJ2-7; D possibly corresponds to TRBD1 (6 bases). Germline V gene lookup returns CDR1 SQVTM and CDR2 ANQGSEA. V was trimmed by 5 bases and J by 6 bases, leaving 14 bases between them. This CDR3 comprises 12 residues. CDR3 DNA sequence: TGCAGCGTTCGACAGGACCAACGCGAGCAGTACTTC. Its protein is CSVRQDQREQYF.

V is TRBV14 and J is TRBJ2-7; TRBD1 is a possible D gene (5 bases). Germline CDR1 and CDR2: SGHDN and FVKESK. The CDR3 covers 14 residues. V lost 1 base to trimming and J lost 2 bases, with 9 bases between them. CDR3 residues: CASSQGQLPYEQYF. CDR3 bases: TGTGCCAGCAGCCAAGGACAGCTTCCCTACGAGCAGTACTTC.

This chain links TRBV6-5 with TRBJ1-2; maybe TRBD1 (5 bases). Germline CDR1 MNHEY, CDR2 SVGAGI. The CDR3 spans 16 residues. V was pared by 4 bases and J by 2 bases, with 17 bases between. The CDR3 coding sequence is TGTGCCAGCAGTTCCCCTCTGAATCCAGGGAACTATGGCTACACCTTC. This translates into CASSSPLNPGNYGYTF.

The genes are TRBV6-6 and TRBJ2-7; a possible D gene is TRBD1 (5 bases). Germline V gives CDR1 MNHNY, CDR2 SVGAGI (reference sequence). The germline V and J ends were trimmed by 6 bases and 6 bases, with 18 bases remaining between them. The CDR3 is made up of 14 amino acids. CDR3 nucleotides: TGTGCCAGCAGCCCACCGGTGGACAACGGCGAGCAGTACTTC. Its protein product is CASSPPVDNGEQYF.

The chain employs TRBV5-4 and TRBJ2-7; TRBD1 matches 7 bases. The junction had 9 bases not matched to a gene; V was cut back by 4 bases and J by 2 bases. CDR1 is SGHNT and CDR2 is YYREEE in the germline V gene (reference sequence). The CDR3 length is 15 residues. The chain's CDR3 is CASSDRDSFTYEQYF. Written as DNA, the CDR3 is TGTGCCAGCAGCGATCGGGACAGCTTCACCTACGAGCAGTACTTC.

The gene calls are TRBV6-6 and TRBJ1-2; the D gene is possibly TRBD1 (5 bases). There are 13 residues in the CDR3. The germline V gene encodes CDR1 MNHNY and CDR2 SVGAGI (reference sequence). Trimming removed 5 bases from V and 3 bases from J, with 10 bases in between. CDR3 amino acids: CASSTDSYYGYTF. CDR3 nucleotide sequence: TGTGCCAGCAGTACCGACAGCTACTATGGCTACACCTTC.

Only one count was recorded for this clone. The chain combines TRBV5-1 with TRBJ2-6, with 7 bases identical to TRBD1. With 1 base clipped from V and 1 base from J, the junction kept 8 bases outside the gene matches. Germline CDR1 SGHRS, CDR2 YFSETQ. CDR3 length equals 18 residues. The CDR3 DNA sequence: TGCGCCAGCAGCTTGAGGGGACAGATATTTTCTGGGGCCAACGTCCTGACTTTC. Residues: CASSLRGQIFSGANVLTF.

About this clone: Additional DNA sequences in this sample encode the identical CDR3. This rearrangement joins TRBV7-2 to TRBJ1-1, with D perhaps TRBD1 (5 bases). V gave up 1 base and J gave up 1 base, with 7 bases separating them. This CDR3 comprises 14 residues. In germline, CDR1 is SGHTA, CDR2 FQGNSA. The CDR3, as DNA: TGTGCCAGCAGCTTAGGTACAGGGAACACTGAAGCTTTCTTT. This encodes CASSLGTGNTEAFF.

The rearrangement links TRBV5-1 to TRBJ2-2, with D perhaps matching TRBD2 (6 bases). V was trimmed by 1 base and J by 4 bases, leaving 14 bases between them. The CDR3 contains 16 residues. From germline, CDR1 is SGHRS and CDR2 YFSETQ. The CDR3 region is CASSLQGRAGTGELFF. The CDR3 nucleotides are TGCGCCAGCAGCTTGCAGGGACGAGCGGGCACCGGGGAGCTGTTTTTT. The full variable domain, its missing parts supplied by reference TRBV5-1 and TRBJ2-2, is KAGVTQTPRYLIKTRGQQVTLSCSPISGHRSVSWYQQTPGQGLQFLFEYFSETQRNKGNFPGRFSGRQFSNSRSEMNVSTLELGDSALYLCASSLQGRAGTGELFFGEGSRLTVL.

V is TRBV27 and J is TRBJ2-7; the D gene is possibly TRBD1 (6 bases). The V end was cut by 5 bases, the J end by 6 bases, with 23 bases between. The germline gives CDR1 MNHEY, CDR2 SMNVEV (reference sequence). The CDR3 totals 16 residues. CDR3 protein: CASSHRYREFPGEQYF. Written as DNA, the CDR3 is TGTGCCAGCAGTCACAGGTACAGGGAATTTCCTGGCGAGCAGTACTTC.

The chain employs TRBV6-6 and TRBJ1-2; 9 bases agree with TRBD1. CDR1 is MNHNY and CDR2 is SVGAGI in the germline V gene (reference sequence). The CDR3 spans 15 residues. V shed 6 bases and J 0 bases; nucleotides not matched to a gene: 5. For the CDR3, the DNA is TGTGCCAGCAGACAGGGGGCTTCCCCTAACTATGGCTACACCTTC. Translation: CASRQGASPNYGYTF.

The chain couples TRBV4-2 to TRBJ2-3; 13 bases align to TRBD2. The CDR3 contains 18 residues. Germline trimming cut 0 bases from V and 8 bases from J; bases unmatched to any gene: 11. Looked up from germline, CDR1 is LGHNA and CDR2 is YNFKEQ. The CDR3 nucleotides read TGTGCCAGCAGCCAAGAGCGTGCGACTAGCGGGGGGCTGGGTACGCAGTATTTT. Translation: CASSQERATSGGLGTQYF.

The chain links TRBV27 to TRBJ1-3, with D uncertain. Trimming stripped 3 bases from V and 0 bases from J, with 9 bases between. The CDR3 contains 15 residues. Germline CDR1 and CDR2: MNHEY and SMNVEV (reference sequence). DNA of the CDR3: TGTGCCAGCAGTTTGTGGTTCGGCTCTGGAAACACCATATATTTT. Protein product: CASSLWFGSGNTIYF.

The V and J genes are TRBV30 and TRBJ1-4; D is unresolved. Germline V gene lookup returns CDR1 GTSNPN and CDR2 SVGIG (reference sequence). CDR3 size: 14 residues. Trimming took off 1 base at V and 4 bases at J, with 10 bases between the two ends. CDR3 protein: CAWSGVNFNEKLFF. The CDR3 bases are TGTGCCTGGAGTGGAGTAAACTTTAATGAAAAACTGTTTTTT.

The J gene is TRBJ1-2, the V gene TRBV6-6; TRBD1 matches 9 bases. Germline values: CDR1 MNHNY, CDR2 SVGAGI (reference sequence). The CDR3 covers 14 residues. The ends lost 8 bases at V and 1 base at J; junction bases unmatched: 5. The CDR3 DNA follows: TGTGCCAGCGGGCCGGGACAGGGTAACTATGGCTACACCTTC. Translating it yields CASGPGQGNYGYTF.

The gene calls are TRBV6-5 and TRBJ2-7, with 8 bases identical to TRBD1. Germline values: CDR1 MNHEY, CDR2 SVGAGI. The CDR3 sequence is 15 residues long. Losses at the gene ends were 0 bases for V and 7 bases for J; bases not matched to a gene: 8. CDR3 DNA sequence: TGTGCCAGCAGTTACTCCGAGGACAGGGCAGGGGAGCAGTACTTC. As protein: CASSYSEDRAGEQYF.